This T cell receptor beta chain emerged from a study of technical replicates of blood from a few donors. Trimming stripped 4 bases from V and 4 bases from J, with 5 bases between. The CDR3 consists of 11 residues. CDR1 is SGHVS and CDR2 is FQNEAQ in the germline V gene. The protocol was immunoSEQ multiplex PCR, while the TCRdb copy is restricted to in-frame clones and leaves out a portion. The sample has tens of thousands of clones; 90% to 97% are singletons. The source is a human donor in good health. The chain carries TRBV7-8 and TRBJ2-7; D call uncertain. The source material was T cells isolated from PBMCs. The CDR3: CASSSYYEQYF. For the CDR3, the DNA is TGTGCCAGCAGCTCCTATTACGAGCAGTACTTC.